The 30 T cell receptor beta chains below were found in one sample sequenced in a study of neurological immune-mediated disorders. TCRdb processed the 5' RACE reads anew with MiXCR; each CDR3 protein has one entry. The profile shows about 79,000 distinct CDR3 sequences, roughly 15% of them singletons. The sequenced sample consisted of PBMCs. The receptor set was obtained from a woman in her forties or fifties in good health.

In its sample, this clonotype was seen many times. The chain combines TRBV5-1 with TRBJ2-1; D is undetermined. In germline, CDR1 is SGHRS, CDR2 YFSETQ. V was shortened by 2 bases and J by 5 bases, with 11 bases between the two germline ends. This CDR3 contains 14 residues. The CDR3 spells CASSFGGRNNEQFF. The CDR3 DNA reads as TGCGCCAGCAGCTTCGGTGGCCGGAACAATGAGCAGTTCTTC.

This clonotype was seen only once. This may be a read error, as it is one base from a much larger clone. This chain joins TRBV28 and TRBJ2-1; D call uncertain. The CDR3 extends over 11 amino acids. V was trimmed by 5 bases and J by 9 bases, leaving 8 bases between them. In germline, CDR1 is MDHEN, CDR2 SYDVKM. Here the CDR3 DNA reads TGTGCCAGCAGTGACATGGTTGAGCAGTTCTTC. Amino acids: CASSDMVEQFF.

Turning to this clonotype: A junction end diverges from the germline sequence, so it may reflect a read error. The V and J genes are TRBV5-1 and TRBJ1-1, with a possible D match to TRBD1 (6 bases). Germline lookup yields CDR1 SGHRS and CDR2 YFSETQ. The CDR3 length is 14 residues. Here the CDR3 DNA reads TGCGCCATCAGCGCGGGACATATGAACACTGAAGCTTTCTTT. Its protein product is CAISAGHMNTEAFF.

This clonotype showed up many times. V is TRBV15 and J is TRBJ2-3; 7 positions match TRBD2. Trimming at V came to 0 bases and at J to 2 bases, leaving 2 bases not matched to a gene. Germline V lookup: CDR1 LNHNV, CDR2 YYDKDF (reference sequence). The CDR3 has 15 amino acids. The CDR3 here is CATSRDREVTDTQYF. Here the CDR3 DNA reads TGTGCCACCAGCAGAGATCGGGAGGTCACAGATACGCAGTATTTT. Variable domain in full (rest from reference TRBV15 and TRBJ2-3): DAMVIQNPRYQVTQFGKPVTLSCSQTLNHNVMYWYQQKSSQAPKLLFHYYDKDFNNEADTPDNFQSRRPNTSFCFLDIRSPGLGDTAMYLCATSRDREVTDTQYFGPGTRLTVL.

Many counts were recorded for this clonotype. The chain has TRBV10-1 and TRBJ2-7, with a tentative D call TRBD2 (6 bases). The germline gives CDR1 WNHNN, CDR2 SYGVQD (reference sequence). The CDR3 covers 14 residues. Trimming took off 4 bases at V and 6 bases at J, with 16 bases between the two ends. The CDR3 region is CASSGGGGMGEQYF. The CDR3, as DNA: TGCGCCAGCAGTGGTGGGGGAGGAATGGGCGAGCAGTACTTC.

This clonotype has at least ten counts. V and J are TRBV7-9 and TRBJ2-5; 9 nucleotides line up with TRBD2. Germline V gene data show CDR1 as SEHNR and CDR2 as FQNEAQ (reference sequence). The CDR3 length is 17 residues. V was clipped by 0 bases and J by 2 bases; unmatched bases: 7. CDR3 residues: CASSLAQGLAGQETQYF. The CDR3 DNA reads as TGTGCCAGCAGCTTAGCGCAGGGACTAGCAGGGCAAGAGACCCAGTACTTC.

This clonotype was counted many times. The chain combines TRBV5-1 with TRBJ2-2, with D possibly called TRBD1 or TRBD2 (7 bases each). The V and J ends lost 6 bases and 6 bases respectively, with 21 bases between them. The CDR3 covers 16 residues. CDR1 and CDR2 from the germline V gene are SGHRS and YFSETQ. The CDR3 reads CASTPDSQGGAGELFF. DNA for the CDR3: TGCGCCAGCACCCCGGATTCGCAGGGGGGGGCCGGGGAGCTGTTTTTT.

This clonotype was detected ten times or more. V is TRBV20-1 and J is TRBJ2-1, with 12 bases identical to TRBD2. V dropped 8 bases and J dropped 4; count of bases not matched to a gene: 9. CDR3 length: 15 amino acids. Germline CDR1 is DFQATT and CDR2 is SNEGSKA (reference sequence). The chain's CDR3 is CSPRTSGMGYNEQFF. As DNA, the CDR3 is TGCAGTCCCCGGACTAGCGGGATGGGGTACAATGAGCAGTTCTTC.

This clonotype was counted only a few times. This chain links TRBV3-1 with TRBJ1-2; weak D call: TRBD1 (5 bases). The CDR3 is made up of 14 amino acids. Germline V gene sequence: CDR1 LGHDT, CDR2 YNNKEL (reference sequence). The germline V and J ends were trimmed by 3 bases and 7 bases, with 15 bases remaining between them. The CDR3 DNA is TGTGCCAGCAGCCATCTCCCCGGTGGGGCTGGCTACACCTTC. This codes for CASSHLPGGAGYTF.

This clonotype was recorded many times. The gene calls are TRBV7-2 and TRBJ1-2; 9 nucleotides line up with TRBD1. V dropped 5 bases and J dropped 7; count of bases not matched to a gene: 11. Germline V lookup: CDR1 SGHTA, CDR2 FQGNSA. The CDR3 sequence is 15 residues long. The CDR3 is CASSVPGQGRSGYTF. The CDR3 DNA follows: TGTGCCAGCAGCGTTCCGGGACAGGGCAGGAGTGGCTACACCTTC.

This clonotype came up many times. The chain is built from TRBV5-1 and TRBJ2-1, with D perhaps being TRBD1 or TRBD2 (5 bases each). The CDR3 length is 13 residues. Germline assignment: CDR1 SGHRS and CDR2 YFSETQ. Trimming stripped 0 bases from V and 7 bases from J, with 8 bases between. CDR3 bases: TGCGCCAGCAGCTTGGGGTGGGGGAATGAGCAGTTCTTC. This sequence encodes CASSLGWGNEQFF.

Concerning this clonotype: The conserved final phenylalanine or tryptophan is absent from the CDR3, which likely points to a read error. This sequence joins TRBV9 and TRBJ1-1; no reliable D call. V lost 4 bases, J lost 1 base, and 8 bases lay in between. Germline CDR1 and CDR2: SGDLS and YYNGEE. The CDR3 is 13 amino acids. The CDR3 nucleotides read TGTGCCAGCAGCCTGACGGCGAACACTGAAGCTTTCCTT. Amino acid sequence: CASSLTANTEAFL.

Of note for this clonotype: A single base separates this from a much larger clone, so it may be a read error. This rearrangement joins TRBV20-1 to TRBJ2-7; 10 bases match TRBD1. The CDR3 is made up of 13 amino acids. The germline CDR1 and CDR2 sequences are DFQATT and SNEGSKA (reference sequence). With V trimmed by 4 bases and J by 4 bases, 4 bases remained unmatched. The chain's CDR3 is CSANRQGAYEQYF. The DNA for the CDR3 is TGCAGTGCTAACAGACAGGGGGCGTACGAGCAGTACTTC.

This clonotype was counted ten times or more. CDR3 sequence reads: CASTPAGPGANVLTF. The CDR3 region has the DNA TGCGCCAGCACCCCCGCGGGTCCTGGGGCCAACGTCCTGACTTTC. V and J are TRBV5-1 and TRBJ2-6; the D gene is possibly TRBD2 (5 bases). V lost 6 bases and J 2 bases, leaving 12 bases between the germline ends. The CDR3 consists of 15 residues. Germline lookup yields CDR1 SGHRS and CDR2 YFSETQ.

This clonotype was seen many times. V and J are TRBV5-5 and TRBJ1-2, with 7 bases that match TRBD1. V was clipped by 4 bases and J by 4 bases; unmatched bases: 7. Per the germline V gene, CDR1 is SGHKS and CDR2 is YYEKEE (reference sequence). CDR3 length equals 14 residues. The CDR3 nucleotides read TGTGCCAGCAGCCTCGACAGGGCCACCTATGGCTACACCTTC. This sequence encodes CASSLDRATYGYTF.

The rearrangement joins TRBV20-1 to TRBJ2-3; D ambiguous. The CDR3 contains 14 residues. Trimming left V 0 bases short and J 2 bases short, with 9 bases between. Germline loops: CDR1 DFQATT, CDR2 SNEGSKA (reference sequence). CDR3 in amino acids: CSARDSANTDTQYF. DNA for the CDR3: TGCAGTGCTAGAGACTCTGCCAACACAGATACGCAGTATTTT.

At least ten counts were recorded for this clonotype. This rearrangement joins TRBV5-5 to TRBJ1-2; D is unclear. CDR1 is SGHKS and CDR2 is YYEKEE in the germline V gene (reference sequence). Between the trimmed V and J ends, which lost 0 bases and 5 bases, there was a span of 5 bases. The CDR3 has 12 amino acids. CDR3 sequence reads: CASSLGLYGYTF. CDR3 coding DNA: TGTGCCAGCAGCTTGGGTCTTTATGGCTACACCTTC.

This clonotype was detected ten times or more. The rearrangement joins TRBV6-5 to TRBJ2-1, with D possibly TRBD2 on 7 matching bases. The germline V and J ends were trimmed by 0 bases and 2 bases, with 11 bases remaining between them. Per the germline V gene, CDR1 is MNHEY and CDR2 is SVGAGI. The CDR3 extends over 16 amino acids. The chain's CDR3 is CASSYSKGGPYNEQFF. The CDR3 DNA reads TGTGCCAGCAGTTACTCGAAGGGGGGGCCCTACAATGAGCAGTTCTTC.

This clonotype was detected ten times or more. The chain combines TRBV10-3 with TRBJ2-1; 8 bases are a match to TRBD1. CDR1 is ENHRY, CDR2 SYGVKD, per germline. J gave up 2 bases and V 7 bases, and 4 bases lay outside the gene matches. The CDR3 length is 14 residues. The CDR3 bases are TGTGCCATCAAGCAGGGGGCCCCCTACAATGAGCAGTTCTTC. This sequence encodes CAIKQGAPYNEQFF.

This clonotype was recorded many times. The rearrangement links TRBV20-1 to TRBJ1-1; weak D call: TRBD1 (5 bases). The CDR3 contains 13 residues. V was trimmed by 3 bases and J by 4 bases, leaving 12 bases between them. Germline CDR1 is DFQATT and CDR2 is SNEGSKA (reference sequence). CDR3 sequence: CSASRAGTTEAFF. The CDR3 DNA reads TGCAGTGCTAGCCGAGCAGGGACCACTGAAGCTTTCTTT.

This clonotype was seen many times. V usage is TRBV11-2 and J usage is TRBJ1-2, with D uncertain. The V gene's germline CDR1 is SGHAT and CDR2 FQNNGV. The CDR3 runs to 14 residues. Deletions cut 6 bases from V and 0 bases from J, with 11 bases between. Written as DNA, the CDR3 is TGTGCCAGCAGGACGCTGACGGCTAACTATGGCTACACCTTC. Translated: CASRTLTANYGYTF.

This clonotype was seen many times. This chain joins TRBV2 and TRBJ2-2, with D perhaps TRBD1 (5 bases). Germline CDR1 SNHLY, CDR2 FYNNEI. This CDR3 has 15 amino acids. V was trimmed by 4 bases and J by 4 bases, leaving 13 bases between them. In nucleotides, the CDR3 is TGTGCCAGCAGTGTAAGGGGAATAAGCACCGGGGAGCTGTTTTTT. This sequence encodes CASSVRGISTGELFF.

The table lists this clonotype with many counts. This chain links TRBV20-1 with TRBJ2-7; D is tentatively TRBD1 or TRBD2 (5 bases each). This CDR3 contains 15 residues. V gave up 6 bases and J gave up 5 bases, with 23 bases separating them. Germline-derived CDR1 and CDR2 are DFQATT and SNEGSKA (reference sequence). CDR3 in amino acids: CSAAQGAAVGHEQYF. In DNA form, the CDR3 reads TGCAGTGCGGCGCAGGGAGCGGCGGTAGGTCACGAGCAGTACTTC.

The genes are TRBV29-1 and TRBJ2-1, with no clear D. This CDR3 spans 14 amino acids. Trimming cost V 4 bases and J 9 bases, with 19 bases left between them. Germline CDR1 is SQVTM and CDR2 is ANQGSEA. CDR3 in amino acids: CSVVLHKGLGEQFF. Here the CDR3 DNA reads TGCAGCGTTGTATTGCATAAGGGTTTAGGTGAGCAGTTCTTC.

This clonotype was counted at least ten times. J is TRBJ2-3 and V is TRBV7-2; 9 bases map to TRBD2. CDR3 length: 15 amino acids. After removal of 5 bases from V and 1 base from J, the junction contained 4 bases not matched to a gene. The V gene's germline CDR1 is SGHTA and CDR2 FQGNSA. The CDR3 spells CASSVSGGRTDTQYF. The DNA of the CDR3 is TGTGCCAGCAGCGTAAGCGGGGGGCGCACAGATACGCAGTATTTT.

This clonotype was observed many times. The conserved closing phenylalanine or tryptophan is absent in this CDR3, likely reflecting a read error. It is unclear where the CDR3 begins or ends on the DNA, so no DNA is shown, and the CDR3 is as TCRdb lists it. The CDR3 reads CATSRDRETLTA. The chain employs TRBV15 and TRBJ1-6. The CDR3 totals 12 residues, both ends included. The germline V gene has CDR1 LNHNV and CDR2 YYDKDF (reference sequence).

This clonotype was found many times. The chain has TRBV20-1 and TRBJ2-7, with 7 bases matching TRBD1. The CDR3 contains 15 residues. J lost 6 bases, V lost 1 base, and 12 bases had no gene match. Germline values: CDR1 DFQATT, CDR2 SNEGSKA (reference sequence). DNA for the CDR3: TGCAGTGCTAGAGGTTGGGACAGAGGGACGGGCGAGCAGTACTTC. Amino acid sequence: CSARGWDRGTGEQYF.

This clonotype was recorded many times. V usage is TRBV9 and J usage is TRBJ2-2, with 9 bases lining up with TRBD2. CDR3 size: 16 residues. Trimming cost V 4 bases and J 6 bases; bases outside gene matches: 10. Germline loops: CDR1 SGDLS, CDR2 YYNGEE. CDR3 sequence: CASSPRIAGDPGELFF. The CDR3 region has the DNA TGTGCCAGCAGCCCACGAATAGCGGGGGACCCCGGGGAGCTGTTTTTT.

This clonotype was found many times. The chain employs TRBV10-2 and TRBJ2-3; TRBD2 agrees at 13 bases. The germline V gene has CDR1 WSHSY and CDR2 SAAADI. CDR3 length: 15 amino acids. V lost 6 bases and J lost 6; bases outside the gene matches: 6. The DNA of the CDR3 is TGCGCCAGCAGCGCTGGACTAGCGGGAGATGATACGCAGTATTTT. Amino acids: CASSAGLAGDDTQYF.

This clonotype has just a few counts. CDR3 loop: CSASRPDQPQHF. CDR3 nucleotide sequence: TGCAGTGCTAGTCGGCCAGATCAGCCCCAGCATTTT. This chain links TRBV20-1 with TRBJ1-5; D remains ambiguous. This CDR3 is 12 amino acids long. V shed 3 bases and J shed 5 bases, with 8 bases lying between them. Germline loops: CDR1 DFQATT, CDR2 SNEGSKA (reference sequence).